Included here is one TCR beta chain sequence, with context. Between the trimmed V and J ends, which lost 6 bases and 0 bases, there was a span of 15 bases. CDR3 length equals 16 residues. Germline V gives CDR1 SNHLY, CDR2 FYNNEI. This entry belongs to a study of blood T cell repertoires in COVID-19. About the research overall: Italy, Spain and the United States were the sources of the convalescent and acute COVID-19 samples. T cells, B-cell-depleted T cells, or PBMCs provided the cDNA or gDNA that served as material.

Per the study methods: Amplification of reference gene primers was used by the study to estimate nucleated cell counts. The method was immunoSEQ multiplex PCR; TCRdb's version includes in-frame clones alone and lacks a portion of them. Clone size and the V and J calls come from that table; the DNA yielded D and trimming. The sample shows 35,000 to 55,000 clones, roughly 90% of them seen only once. Sequenced material: peripheral blood. The TCR was taken from a man over 45 with active COVID-19. This chain joins TRBV2 and TRBJ1-3; D is uncertain. The CDR3 nucleotides read TGTGCCAGCAGCAATACGAACATACCCTCTGGAAACACCATATATTTT. Protein sequence: CASSNTNIPSGNTIYF.